Below, 25 T cell receptor beta chains from the same sample are listed, as sequenced in a study of T cells in Graves' hyperthyroidism and ophthalmopathy (dated by TCRdb to between 2018 and 2021). The protocol used for the library was multiplex PCR. The run used an Illumina HiSeq 2000. The TCR beta CDR3 regions were amplified from the RNA transcripts. For the first round of RT-PCR on the TCR CDR3, the HTBI primer set was used together with the Qiagen OneStep RT-PCR kit. Using fastp at Q25 and MiXCR, TCRdb reprocessed the public reads and kept productive beta chains. Identical CDR3 protein sequences are pooled into one entry, listed with their most common genes and DNA. The table for this sample lists 300,000 to 500,000 distinct CDR3 sequences; more than 12% of them were counted only once. The biggest ten clones account for around 28% of the sample. Input material: blood. The receptors were sampled from a man aged 50 to 60 with Graves' ophthalmopathy.

This clonotype was seen repeatedly, ten times or more. The chain employs TRBV20-1 and TRBJ2-3; TRBD2 aligns across 7 bases. The CDR3 runs to 15 residues. Germline V gives CDR1 DFQATT, CDR2 SNEGSKA (reference sequence). The V segment lost 3 bases and the J segment 2 bases; nucleotides outside the gene matches: 8. Written as DNA, the CDR3 is TGCAGTGCTAGTCTCCCTAGCGGCATCACAGATACGCAGTATTTT. The encoded protein is CSASLPSGITDTQYF.

This clonotype was detected many times. The chain uses TRBV28 and TRBJ2-5; D unclear. The CDR3 runs to 15 residues. Per the germline V gene, CDR1 is MDHEN and CDR2 is SYDVKM. Trimming removed 1 base from V and 1 base from J, with 10 bases in between. In DNA, the CDR3 is TGTGCCAGCAGTTTATTCTCACGGTCCCAAGAGACCCAGTACTTC. Its translation is CASSLFSRSQETQYF.

The chain combines TRBV4-1 with TRBJ1-2; D is possibly TRBD1 (5 bases). V lost 3 bases to trimming and J lost 4 bases, with 12 bases between them. Germline values: CDR1 MGHRA, CDR2 YSYEKL. This CDR3 contains 14 residues. In nucleotides, the CDR3 is TGCGCCAGCAGCCACCCCGGGGCCGGCTATGGCTACACCTTC. Translation gives CASSHPGAGYGYTF.

This clonotype was recorded at least ten times. V is TRBV30 and J is TRBJ1-6; tentatively, D is TRBD1 (6 bases). CDR3 length equals 14 residues. Germline loops: CDR1 GTSNPN, CDR2 SVGIG (reference sequence). V lost 2 bases and J lost 6, with 11 bases in between. The CDR3 sequence: CAWSWGQTNSPLHF. The CDR3 DNA reads TGTGCCTGGAGTTGGGGGCAGACTAATTCACCCCTCCACTTT.

In the case of this clonotype: An end of the junction does not agree with germline; a read error may underlie this. V and J are TRBV27 and TRBJ1-5; tentatively, D is TRBD1 (5 bases). Germline lookup yields CDR1 MNHEY and CDR2 SMNVEV (reference sequence). This CDR3 contains 15 residues. CDR3 amino acids: CASSLLGTVGQSQHF. CDR3 coding DNA: TGTGCCAGCAGTTTGTTGGGGACGGTGGGTCAGTCCCAGCATTTT.

The chain couples TRBV19 to TRBJ2-5; tentative D call: TRBD2 (5 bases). CDR3 length: 15 residues. The V gene lost 2 bases and the J gene lost 6 bases, with 16 bases spanning the gap. In germline, CDR1 is LNHDA, CDR2 SQIVND (reference sequence). In DNA, the CDR3 is TGTGCCAGTAGTATAACCTCGCTAGCTTTACAGACCCAGTACTTC. It translates to CASSITSLALQTQYF.

The rearrangement uses TRBV9 and TRBJ1-3; possible D gene TRBD1, 5 bases. CDR1 and CDR2 from the germline V gene are SGDLS and YYNGEE. This CDR3 contains 16 residues. V was cut by 5 bases and J by 0 bases, with 15 bases left in between. This CDR3 reads CASSRVGTASGNTIYF. The DNA for the CDR3 is TGTGCCAGCAGTCGCGTCGGGACGGCCTCTGGAAACACCATATATTTT.

This clonotype was counted at least ten times. The V gene is TRBV27, the J gene TRBJ2-1; D ambiguous. Germline V gives CDR1 MNHEY, CDR2 SMNVEV (reference sequence). Deletions cut 4 bases from V and 0 bases from J, with 16 bases between. The CDR3 spans 17 residues. The CDR3 sequence is CASSWYSLESSYNEQFF. The CDR3 nucleotides are TGTGCCAGCAGTTGGTACTCTTTAGAGAGCTCCTACAATGAGCAGTTCTTC.

This clonotype was counted many times. The rearrangement links TRBV30 to TRBJ1-2; D is undetermined. V lost 2 bases and J 3 bases, leaving 10 bases between the germline ends. The CDR3 contains 13 residues. Germline-derived CDR1 and CDR2 are GTSNPN and SVGIG (reference sequence). DNA for the CDR3: TGTGCCTGGAGTTTAACTATCGACTATGGCTACACCTTC. Amino acid sequence: CAWSLTIDYGYTF.

This clonotype was counted many times. The V gene is TRBV20-1, the J gene TRBJ2-1; TRBD2 might be the D (5 bases). Germline V gene data show CDR1 as DFQATT and CDR2 as SNEGSKA (reference sequence). This CDR3 spans 14 amino acids. V lost 1 base and J 0 bases, leaving 7 bases between the germline ends. As DNA, the CDR3 is TGCAGTGCTAGAGCGGGGAGCTCCTACAATGAGCAGTTCTTC. This sequence encodes CSARAGSSYNEQFF.

In this sample, this clonotype turned up many times. The chain carries TRBV2 and TRBJ2-1; D might be TRBD1 or TRBD2, each matching 5 bases. The CDR3 is 13 residues long. Germline loops: CDR1 SNHLY, CDR2 FYNNEI. Trimming stripped 7 bases from V and 5 bases from J, with 12 bases between. DNA for the CDR3: TGTGCCAGCACCAGGGACCAAAACAATGAGCAGTTCTTC. Translating gives CASTRDQNNEQFF.

This clonotype showed up many times. V is TRBV5-1 and J is TRBJ2-7; the match to TRBD2 covers 12 bases. In germline, CDR1 is SGHRS, CDR2 YFSETQ. The CDR3 consists of 17 residues. Trimming at V came to 0 bases and at J to 5 bases, leaving 9 bases not matched to a gene. DNA for the CDR3: TGCGCCAGCAGCTTGGGGGAGACTAGCGGGAGTTTCGACGAGCAGTACTTC. Protein: CASSLGETSGSFDEQYF.

This chain joins TRBV7-9 and TRBJ2-2, with a tentative D call TRBD2 (6 bases). The CDR3 has 18 residues. Per the germline V gene, CDR1 is SEHNR and CDR2 is FQNEAQ (reference sequence). V gave up 2 bases and J gave up 7 bases, with 23 bases separating them. The CDR3 coding sequence is TGTGCCAGCAGCTTACGGGGAGACAGCGGGCGCTCTAACGGGGAGCTGTTTTTT. Translating gives CASSLRGDSGRSNGELFF.

V and J are TRBV5-1 and TRBJ2-1; 13 nucleotides align to TRBD2. The CDR3 loop spans 13 amino acids. CDR1 and CDR2 (germline): SGHRS, YFSETQ. V dropped 6 bases and J dropped 8; count of bases not matched to a gene: 2. CDR3 DNA: TGCGCCAGCAAAGGACTAGCGGGAGATGAGCAGTTCTTC. Amino acid sequence: CASKGLAGDEQFF.

Only a few counts were recorded for this clonotype. This chain links TRBV12-3 or TRBV12-4 with TRBJ2-2, with a tentative D call TRBD1 (8 bases). V lost 6 bases to trimming and J lost 1 base, with 15 bases between them. CDR3 length: 16 amino acids. The CDR3 nucleotides read TGTGCCAGCAGGAATCACAGGGGGGGGAACACCGGGGAGCTGTTTTTT. It is translated as CASRNHRGGNTGELFF.

This clonotype was recorded at least ten times. The chain combines TRBV27 with TRBJ2-3, with D perhaps assigned TRBD1 or TRBD2 (6 bases each). V gave up 4 bases and J gave up 3 bases, with 20 bases separating them. CDR3 length: 17 residues. CDR1 is MNHEY, CDR2 SMNVEV, per germline (reference sequence). The CDR3 DNA reads TGTGCCAGCAGTTCGGATGGGGGGCATGATTCAACAGATACGCAGTATTTT. It specifies CASSSDGGHDSTDTQYF.

This clonotype was seen ten or more times. For the CDR3, the DNA is TGTGCCAGCAGCCCTACTAGCGGGGTCTCCTACGAGCAGTACTTC. Residues: CASSPTSGVSYEQYF. V usage is TRBV3-1 and J usage is TRBJ2-7; 10 bases match TRBD2. V was clipped by 4 bases and J by 0 bases; unmatched bases: 3. Germline lookup yields CDR1 LGHDT and CDR2 YNNKEL (reference sequence). The CDR3 has 15 residues.

This chain links TRBV9 with TRBJ1-2, with a weak D call TRBD1 (6 bases). This CDR3 comprises 15 residues. Deletions cut 4 bases from V and 1 base from J, with 14 bases between. Germline V gene lookup returns CDR1 SGDLS and CDR2 YYNGEE. The CDR3 is CASSQGVQGNYGYTF. CDR3 coding DNA: TGTGCCAGCAGCCAAGGGGTACAGGGTAACTATGGCTACACCTTC.

This clonotype was counted many times. The chain combines TRBV12-3 or TRBV12-4 with TRBJ1-1; 8 positions agree with TRBD1. With 8 bases clipped from V and 4 bases from J, the junction kept 6 bases outside the gene matches. This CDR3 contains 13 residues. CDR3 protein: CASGDRGATEAFF. The DNA for the CDR3 is TGTGCCAGCGGAGACAGGGGCGCCACTGAAGCTTTCTTT.

This clonotype appeared many times. The chain is built from TRBV29-1 and TRBJ2-7; 10 bases are a match to TRBD2. CDR3 size: 14 residues. Germline V gives CDR1 SQVTM, CDR2 ANQGSEA. V lost 2 bases, J lost 2 bases, and 3 bases stayed unmatched. CDR3 DNA: TGCAGCGTTGAACCACTAGCGGGAACCTACGAGCAGTACTTC. This encodes CSVEPLAGTYEQYF.

The genes are TRBV6-1 and TRBJ1-1; no clear D gene. The germline gives CDR1 MNHNS, CDR2 SASEGT. The CDR3 loop spans 12 amino acids. Trimming removed 5 bases from V and 7 bases from J, with 11 bases in between. The CDR3 sequence: CASSRTGFEAFF. For the CDR3, the DNA is TGTGCCAGCAGTCGAACGGGGTTTGAAGCTTTCTTT.

This clonotype was counted many times. This rearrangement joins TRBV12-3 or TRBV12-4 to TRBJ2-1; D tentatively fits TRBD1 or TRBD2 (5 bases each). The CDR3 length is 15 residues. V was clipped by 3 bases and J by 8 bases, with 17 bases between them. The chain's CDR3 is CASSFMGPGTHEQFF. CDR3 coding DNA: TGTGCCAGCAGTTTTATGGGACCGGGCACCCATGAGCAGTTCTTC.

This clonotype was seen a few times. The chain links TRBV4-1 to TRBJ2-3; 9 bases are shared with TRBD1. CDR1 is MGHRA, CDR2 YSYEKL, per germline. Trimming at V came to 3 bases and at J to 4 bases, leaving 11 bases not matched to a gene. The CDR3 is 17 residues long. The CDR3 loop reads CASSHYSRTGDADTQYF. The CDR3 region has the DNA TGCGCCAGCAGCCATTATTCCAGGACAGGGGATGCAGATACGCAGTATTTT.

This clonotype has at least ten counts. The chain links TRBV20-1 to TRBJ2-7; D is unclear. Germline CDR1 reads DFQATT; CDR2 reads SNEGSKA (reference sequence). Trimming stripped 3 bases from V and 0 bases from J, with 9 bases between. The CDR3 contains 13 residues. DNA of the CDR3: TGCAGTGCTAGTCCGCAGAACTCCTACGAGCAGTACTTC. Translating it yields CSASPQNSYEQYF.

In its sample, this clonotype was seen a few times. The chain couples TRBV4-1 to TRBJ2-3, with D tentatively TRBD2 (5 bases). Germline V gene sequence: CDR1 MGHRA, CDR2 YSYEKL. CDR3 length equals 16 residues. Trimming took 4 bases from V and 8 from J, leaving 22 bases between them. The CDR3 here is CASSPELRTPVFTQYF. In DNA, the CDR3 is TGCGCCAGCAGCCCCGAGCTGCGGACTCCAGTTTTTACGCAGTATTTT.